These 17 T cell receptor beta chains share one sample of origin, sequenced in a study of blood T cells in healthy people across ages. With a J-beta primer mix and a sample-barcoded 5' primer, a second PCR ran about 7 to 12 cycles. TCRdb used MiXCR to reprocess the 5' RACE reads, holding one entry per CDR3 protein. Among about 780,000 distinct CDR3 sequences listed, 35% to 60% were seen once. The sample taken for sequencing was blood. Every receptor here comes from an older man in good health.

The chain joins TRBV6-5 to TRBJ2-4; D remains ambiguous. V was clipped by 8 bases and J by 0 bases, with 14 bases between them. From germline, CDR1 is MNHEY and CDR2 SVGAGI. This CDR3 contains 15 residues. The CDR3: CASSKALVAKNIQYF. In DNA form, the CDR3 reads TGTGCCAGCTCCAAGGCCCTGGTAGCCAAAAACATTCAGTACTTC.

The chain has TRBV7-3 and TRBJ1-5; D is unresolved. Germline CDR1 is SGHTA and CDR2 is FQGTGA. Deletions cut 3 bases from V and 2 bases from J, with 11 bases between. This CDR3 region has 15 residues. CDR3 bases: TGTGCCAGCAGCTTTTGCCAGGCATGCAATCAGCCCCAGCATTTT. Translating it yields CASSFCQACNQPQHF.

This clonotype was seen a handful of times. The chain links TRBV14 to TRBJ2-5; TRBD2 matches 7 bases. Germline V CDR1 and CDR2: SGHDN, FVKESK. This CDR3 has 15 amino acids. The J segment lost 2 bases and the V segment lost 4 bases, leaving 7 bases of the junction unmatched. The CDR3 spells CASSRSLAVQETQYF. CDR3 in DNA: TGTGCCAGCAGCCGAAGTCTAGCGGTACAAGAGACCCAGTACTTC.

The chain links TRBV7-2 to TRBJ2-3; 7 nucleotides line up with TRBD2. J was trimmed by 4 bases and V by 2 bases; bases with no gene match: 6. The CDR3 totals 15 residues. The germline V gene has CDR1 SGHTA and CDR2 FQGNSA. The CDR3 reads CASSLMSGIPDTQYF. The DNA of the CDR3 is TGTGCCAGCAGCTTAATGAGCGGGATCCCAGATACGCAGTATTTT.

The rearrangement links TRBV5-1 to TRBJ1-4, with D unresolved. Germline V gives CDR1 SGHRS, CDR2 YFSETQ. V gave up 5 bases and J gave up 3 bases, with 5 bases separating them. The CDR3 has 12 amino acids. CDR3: CASSEPNEKLFF. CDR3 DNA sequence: TGCGCCAGCAGTGAACCTAATGAAAAACTGTTTTTT. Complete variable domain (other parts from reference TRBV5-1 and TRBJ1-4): KAGVTQTPRYLIKTRGQQVTLSCSPISGHRSVSWYQQTPGQGLQFLFEYFSETQRNKGNFPGRFSGRQFSNSRSEMNVSTLELGDSALYLCASSEPNEKLFFGSGTQLSVL.

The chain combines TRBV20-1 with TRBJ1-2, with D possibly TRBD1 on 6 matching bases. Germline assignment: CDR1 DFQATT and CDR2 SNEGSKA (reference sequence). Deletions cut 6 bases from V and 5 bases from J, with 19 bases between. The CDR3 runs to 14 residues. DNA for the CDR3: TGCAGTGCGCCGGATGGGGGCGCGAGGTATGGCTACACCTTC. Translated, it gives CSAPDGGARYGYTF.

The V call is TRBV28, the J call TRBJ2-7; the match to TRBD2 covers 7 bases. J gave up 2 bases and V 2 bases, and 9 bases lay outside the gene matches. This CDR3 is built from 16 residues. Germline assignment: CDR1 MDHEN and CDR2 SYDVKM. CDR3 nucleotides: TGTGCCAGCAGTTTAGGGGGGGGTTCTAGTCCCTACGAGCAGTACTTC. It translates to CASSLGGGSSPYEQYF. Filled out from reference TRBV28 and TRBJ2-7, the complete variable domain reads DVKVTQSSRYLVKRTGEKVFLECVQDMDHENMFWYRQDPGLGLRLIYFSYDVKMKEKGDIPEGYSVSREKKERFSLILESASTNQTSMYLCASSLGGGSSPYEQYFGPGTRLTVT.

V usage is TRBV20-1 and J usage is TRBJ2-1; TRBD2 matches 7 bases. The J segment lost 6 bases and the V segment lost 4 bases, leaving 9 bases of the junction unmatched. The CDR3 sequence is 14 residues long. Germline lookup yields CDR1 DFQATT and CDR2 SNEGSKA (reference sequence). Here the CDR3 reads CSAKKREVGNEQFF. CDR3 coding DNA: TGCAGTGCTAAGAAGCGGGAAGTCGGCAATGAGCAGTTCTTC.

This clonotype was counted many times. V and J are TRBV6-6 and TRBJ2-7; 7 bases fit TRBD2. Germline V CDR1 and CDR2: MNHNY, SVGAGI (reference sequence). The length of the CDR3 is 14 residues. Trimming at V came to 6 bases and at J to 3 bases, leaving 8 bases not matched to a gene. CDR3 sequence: CASRIAGNRYEQYF. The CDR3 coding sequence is TGTGCCAGCAGAATAGCGGGTAACCGCTACGAGCAGTACTTC.

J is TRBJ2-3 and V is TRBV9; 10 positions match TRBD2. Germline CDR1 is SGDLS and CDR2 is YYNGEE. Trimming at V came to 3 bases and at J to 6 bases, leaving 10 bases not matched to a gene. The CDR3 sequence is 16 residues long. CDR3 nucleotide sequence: TGTGCCAGCAGCGCCGAGATAGCGGGGGGAAGGGATACGCAGTATTTT. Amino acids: CASSAEIAGGRDTQYF.

The CDR3 loop reads CASSLYLAGGPTSTDTQYF. DNA for the CDR3: TGTGCCAGCAGCTTATATTTAGCGGGAGGTCCTACTAGCACAGATACGCAGTATTTT. This chain links TRBV7-2 with TRBJ2-3, with TRBD2 matching over 10 bases. J gave up 0 bases and V 2 bases, and 11 bases lay outside the gene matches. The CDR3 contains 19 residues. The germline CDR1 and CDR2 sequences are SGHTA and FQGNSA.

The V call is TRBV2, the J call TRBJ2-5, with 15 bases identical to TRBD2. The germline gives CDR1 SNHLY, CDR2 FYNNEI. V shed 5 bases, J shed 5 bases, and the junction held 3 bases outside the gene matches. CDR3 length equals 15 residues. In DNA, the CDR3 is TGTGCCAGCAGTAGGACTAGCGGGGGGGTGGAGACCCAGTACTTC. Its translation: CASSRTSGGVETQYF.

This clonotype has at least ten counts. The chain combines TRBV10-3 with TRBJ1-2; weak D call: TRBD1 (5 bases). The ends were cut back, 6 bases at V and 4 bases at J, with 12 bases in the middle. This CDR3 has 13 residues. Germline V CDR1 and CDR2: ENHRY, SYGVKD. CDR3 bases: TGTGCCATCAGGGACGACAGAACCTATGGCTACACCTTC. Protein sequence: CAIRDDRTYGYTF.

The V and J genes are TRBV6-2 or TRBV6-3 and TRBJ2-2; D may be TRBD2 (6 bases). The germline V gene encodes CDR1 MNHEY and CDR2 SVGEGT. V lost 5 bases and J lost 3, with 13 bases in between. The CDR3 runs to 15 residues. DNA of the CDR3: TGTGCCAGCAGTAGTAGGACTACAGACACCGGGGAGCTGTTTTTT. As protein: CASSSRTTDTGELFF.

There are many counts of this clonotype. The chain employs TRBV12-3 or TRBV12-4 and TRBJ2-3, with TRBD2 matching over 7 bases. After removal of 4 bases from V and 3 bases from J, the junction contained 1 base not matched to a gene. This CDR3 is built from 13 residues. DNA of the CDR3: TGTGCCAGCAGTTCCGGGGGGACAGATACGCAGTATTTT. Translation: CASSSGGTDTQYF.

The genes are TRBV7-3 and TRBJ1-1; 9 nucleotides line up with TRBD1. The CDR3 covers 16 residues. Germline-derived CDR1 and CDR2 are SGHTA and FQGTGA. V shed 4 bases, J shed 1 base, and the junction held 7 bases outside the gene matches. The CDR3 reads CASSSTATGGNTEAFF. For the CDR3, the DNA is TGTGCCAGCAGCTCAACTGCGACAGGGGGGAACACTGAAGCTTTCTTT.

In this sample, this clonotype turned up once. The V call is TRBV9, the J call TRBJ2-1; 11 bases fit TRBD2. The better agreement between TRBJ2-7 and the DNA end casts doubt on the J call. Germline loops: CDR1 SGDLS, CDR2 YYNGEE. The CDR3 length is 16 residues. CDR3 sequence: CASSAKTSGAYNEQYF. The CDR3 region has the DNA TGTGCCAGCAGCGCCAAGACTAGCGGGGCCTACAATGAGCAGTACTTC.